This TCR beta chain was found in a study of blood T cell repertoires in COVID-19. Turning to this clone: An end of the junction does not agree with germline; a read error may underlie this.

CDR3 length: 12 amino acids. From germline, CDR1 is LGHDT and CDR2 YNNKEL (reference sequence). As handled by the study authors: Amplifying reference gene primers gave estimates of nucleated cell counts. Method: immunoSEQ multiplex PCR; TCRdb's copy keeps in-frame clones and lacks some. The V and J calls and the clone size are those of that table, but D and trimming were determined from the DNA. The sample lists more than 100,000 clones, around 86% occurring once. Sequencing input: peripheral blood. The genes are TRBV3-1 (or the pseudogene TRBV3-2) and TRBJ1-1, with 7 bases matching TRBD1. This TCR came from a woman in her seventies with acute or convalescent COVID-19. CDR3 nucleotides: TGTGCCAGCAGCCTCCAGCACGGTAAACAGGGGTTT. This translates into CASSLQHGKQGF.